Below, 29 T cell receptor beta chains from the same sample are listed, as sequenced in a study of T cells in Graves' hyperthyroidism and ophthalmopathy. Amplification targeted TCR beta CDR3 regions from RNA transcripts. First-round RT-PCR of the TCR CDR3 relied on the HTBI primer set. MiXCR was run by TCRdb on the multiplex PCR reads, yielding one entry per CDR3 protein. The sample contains fewer than 550,000 distinct CDR3 sequences, about a sixth of which appear only once. The sequencing sample was made of blood. Source of these receptors: a woman between 18 and 30 years old with Graves' hyperthyroidism.

As for this clonotype: This CDR3 is missing its conserved last phenylalanine or tryptophan, likely due to a read error. This chain uses TRBV28 with TRBJ1-2; D unclear. Germline V gene sequence: CDR1 MDHEN, CDR2 SYDVKM. With 5 bases removed from V and 3 bases from J, the gap between germline ends came to 7 bases. This CDR3 contains 12 residues. CDR3 sequence: CASSPTDYGYTS. CDR3 bases: TGTGCCAGCAGTCCAACAGACTATGGCTACACCTCC.

This clonotype was picked up many times. The chain uses TRBV7-9 and TRBJ1-5; the match to TRBD1 covers 7 bases. The CDR3 spans 18 residues. Germline CDR1 SEHNR, CDR2 FQNEAQ (reference sequence). J lost 4 bases, V lost 3 bases, and 15 bases had no gene match. The CDR3 DNA reads as TGTGCCAGCAGCTTGGGACAGTTGGACCGTACCCAAAATCAGCCCCAGCATTTT. Its protein product is CASSLGQLDRTQNQPQHF.

This clonotype was detected many times. The chain combines TRBV2 with TRBJ1-4; possibly TRBD1 for D (5 bases). The CDR3 spans 12 residues. Trimming took 10 bases from V and 5 from J, leaving 11 bases between them. Germline-derived CDR1 and CDR2 are SNHLY and FYNNEI. This chain's CDR3 is CATRQNNEKLFF. The CDR3 bases are TGTGCCACTCGACAGAACAATGAAAAACTGTTTTTT. Using reference TRBV2 and TRBJ1-4 for the parts outside the CDR3, the full variable domain is EPEVTQTPSHQVTQMGQEVILRCVPISNHLYFYWYRQILGQKVEFLVSFYNNEISEKSEIFDDQFSVERPDGSNFTLKIRSTKLEDSAMYFCATRQNNEKLFFGSGTQLSVL.

This chain uses TRBV20-1 with TRBJ2-5; 8 bases match TRBD2. V shed 0 bases and J 5 bases; nucleotides not matched to a gene: 5. The CDR3 contains 14 residues. The germline CDR1 and CDR2 sequences are DFQATT and SNEGSKA (reference sequence). CDR3 nucleotides: TGCAGTGCTAGAGATGTAGCGGGGCGGGAGACCCAGTACTTC. Translated: CSARDVAGRETQYF.

In this sample, this clonotype turned up many times. The V and J genes are TRBV5-1 and TRBJ1-1, with D maybe TRBD1 (5 bases). The CDR3 extends over 14 amino acids. The V gene's germline CDR1 is SGHRS and CDR2 YFSETQ. The V gene lost 5 bases and the J gene lost 1 base, with 12 bases spanning the gap. DNA for the CDR3: TGCGCCAGCAGTGGGCGGGGCGCGAACACTGAAGCTTTCTTT. This gives the protein CASSGRGANTEAFF.

This clonotype showed up many times. CDR3 region: CASSPGGGGNQPQHF. CDR3 in DNA: TGTGCCAGCAGTCCAGGGGGAGGAGGCAATCAGCCCCAGCATTTT. V and J are TRBV12-3 or TRBV12-4 and TRBJ1-5; 7 bases align to TRBD1. The CDR3 extends over 15 amino acids. The V segment lost 5 bases and the J segment 2 bases; nucleotides outside the gene matches: 6.

This clonotype was recorded many times. The CDR3: CSAREKTSGRRDTQYF. The CDR3 nucleotides read TGCAGTGCTAGAGAGAAGACTAGCGGGAGAAGGGATACGCAGTATTTT. The chain links TRBV20-1 to TRBJ2-3; TRBD2 agrees at 12 bases. Germline V gene sequence: CDR1 DFQATT, CDR2 SNEGSKA (reference sequence). V gave up 0 bases and J gave up 6 bases; unmatched junction bases: 7. This CDR3 spans 16 amino acids.

The rearrangement joins TRBV11-2 to TRBJ1-2, with D hard to call. V gave up 5 bases and J gave up 0 bases, with 13 bases separating them. The CDR3 spans 15 residues. The V gene's germline CDR1 is SGHAT and CDR2 FQNNGV. The CDR3 protein is CASSKERPANYGYTF. CDR3 coding DNA: TGTGCCAGCAGCAAGGAGCGCCCAGCTAACTATGGCTACACCTTC.

This clonotype has only a few counts. The chain links TRBV4-1 to TRBJ1-6; D perhaps matches TRBD1 (5 bases). The germline V gene has CDR1 MGHRA and CDR2 YSYEKL. The V end lost 2 bases, the J end lost 7 bases, and 18 bases lay between the germline ends. This CDR3 comprises 17 residues. CDR3 protein: CASSQSYAAGLNSPLHF. CDR3 nucleotide sequence: TGCGCCAGCAGCCAAAGTTATGCGGCGGGACTGAATTCACCCCTCCACTTT.

This clonotype was seen ten or more times. This chain links TRBV29-1 with TRBJ2-5, with 8 bases aligning to TRBD2. Germline CDR1 reads SQVTM; CDR2 reads ANQGSEA. V was clipped by 5 bases and J by 1 base; unmatched bases: 3. The CDR3 extends over 13 amino acids. The CDR3 nucleotides read TGCAGCGTTAGGGCGGGAGGCCAAGAGACCCAGTACTTC. Residues: CSVRAGGQETQYF.

This clonotype came up a few times. The CDR3 bases are TGTGCCAGTAGCTTTCAGGGAAATCAGCCCCAGCATTTT. Amino acid sequence: CASSFQGNQPQHF. The chain employs TRBV19 and TRBJ1-5; D perhaps matches TRBD1 (5 bases). V shed 6 bases and J shed 4 bases, with 10 bases lying between them. The CDR3 has 13 amino acids. The germline CDR1 and CDR2 sequences are LNHDA and SQIVND (reference sequence).

The chain recombines TRBV7-3 with TRBJ2-5, with no clear D. Germline CDR1 is SGHTA and CDR2 is FQGTGA. The CDR3 sequence is 13 residues long. The ends were cut back, 6 bases at V and 5 bases at J, with 13 bases in the middle. CDR3 protein: CASSRAKTETQYF. The CDR3 bases are TGTGCCAGCAGTCGCGCCAAAACTGAGACCCAGTACTTC.

This clonotype was seen many times. The chain joins TRBV12-3 or TRBV12-4 to TRBJ2-7, with 15 bases that match TRBD2. Unmatched junction bases numbered 11, after V lost 5 bases and J lost 6 bases. The CDR3 is 17 residues long. The CDR3 is CASSLRGLAGGPGEQYF. In DNA, the CDR3 is TGTGCCAGCAGTCTCCGTGGACTAGCGGGAGGGCCGGGCGAGCAGTACTTC.

This clonotype was seen ten or more times. The chain employs TRBV28 and TRBJ1-6; TRBD1 matches 8 bases. The CDR3 runs 14 residues. The V gene end was trimmed by 7 bases and the J gene end by 5 bases; junction bases not matched to a gene: 4. Germline CDR1 reads MDHEN; CDR2 reads SYDVKM. The CDR3 loop reads CASTQGADNSPLHF. The CDR3 DNA reads as TGTGCCAGCACCCAGGGGGCTGATAATTCACCCCTCCACTTT.

This clonotype was recorded at least ten times. The CDR3 nucleotides read TGTGCCAGCAGCTTAACGCTAGCGGGAGGCAATGAGCAGTTCTTC. Amino acid sequence: CASSLTLAGGNEQFF. This chain links TRBV7-3 with TRBJ2-1; 11 bases align to TRBD2. The V gene end was trimmed by 0 bases and the J gene end by 6 bases; junction bases not matched to a gene: 1. This CDR3 contains 15 residues. Germline CDR1 is SGHTA and CDR2 is FQGTGA.

The V and J genes are TRBV10-2 and TRBJ2-2, with 7 bases identical to TRBD1. From germline, CDR1 is WSHSY and CDR2 SAAADI. The CDR3 runs 15 residues. Losses at the gene ends were 1 base for V and 6 bases for J; bases not matched to a gene: 5. Here the CDR3 reads CASSEFRQGAGELFF. The CDR3 region has the DNA TGCGCCAGCAGTGAGTTTAGACAGGGCGCCGGGGAGCTGTTTTTT.

This clonotype was seen a few times. The gene calls are TRBV19 and TRBJ1-5; no firm D call. The CDR3 loop spans 14 amino acids. CDR1 and CDR2 (germline): LNHDA, SQIVND (reference sequence). The V and J ends lost 8 bases and 7 bases respectively, with 18 bases between them. The CDR3 coding sequence is TGTGCCAGTCGCGCTCTAGCTTCGGGGCAGCCCCAGCATTTT. This codes for CASRALASGQPQHF.

The table lists this clonotype with many counts. The chain has TRBV7-2 and TRBJ1-3; D perhaps matches TRBD1 (5 bases). The CDR3 extends over 13 amino acids. Deletions cut 5 bases from V and 8 bases from J, with 13 bases between. The germline CDR1 and CDR2 sequences are SGHTA and FQGNSA. CDR3 bases: TGTGCCAGCAGCCGGGGCCCCGGGGACACCATATATTTT. This codes for CASSRGPGDTIYF.

This clonotype was detected only once. The chain is built from TRBV12-3 or TRBV12-4 and TRBJ2-1, with 10 bases lining up with TRBD2. The CDR3 runs 14 residues. Germline trimming cut 6 bases from V and 10 bases from J; bases unmatched to any gene: 9. This CDR3 is CASRIRLAGVEQFF. CDR3 bases: TGTGCCAGCAGGATACGGCTAGCGGGGGTGGAGCAGTTCTTC.

To note about this clonotype: A much larger clone differs from this one at a single base, so this may be a read error. The chain employs TRBV7-2 and TRBJ2-7; tentatively, D is TRBD2 (6 bases). The germline V gene encodes CDR1 SGHTA and CDR2 FQGNSA. The CDR3 spans 13 residues. CDR3 coding DNA: TGTGCCGGCAGCCCCGGGACTTTCTACGAGCAGTACTTC. This translates into CAGSPGTFYEQYF.

This clonotype was seen repeatedly, ten times or more. V gene TRBV3-1 combines with J gene TRBJ2-1, with 8 nucleotides matching TRBD1. The CDR3 has 14 residues. V shed 5 bases, J shed 9 bases, and the junction held 9 bases outside the gene matches. Germline-derived CDR1 and CDR2 are LGHDT and YNNKEL (reference sequence). The CDR3 region has the DNA TGTGCCAGCAGCGTTCCGGACAGGGCAGCTGAGCAGTTCTTC. Protein sequence: CASSVPDRAAEQFF.

The chain uses TRBV19 and TRBJ2-7; 8 nucleotides align to TRBD2. V lost 1 base, J lost 2 bases, and 7 bases stayed unmatched. The CDR3 runs to 16 residues. The V gene's germline CDR1 is LNHDA and CDR2 SQIVND (reference sequence). The CDR3 region has the DNA TGTGCCAGTAGTATAGTTCGGGAGGGTGGCACCTACGAGCAGTACTTC. Its translation is CASSIVREGGTYEQYF.

A note on this clonotype: One end of the junction varies from germline; a read error may be responsible. The rearrangement links TRBV7-2 to TRBJ2-6; either TRBD1 or TRBD2 may fit D (6 bases each). Germline values: CDR1 SGHTA, CDR2 FQGNSA. The CDR3 loop spans 17 amino acids. CDR3 loop: CASSLVISSSGADVLTF. CDR3 nucleotide sequence: TGTGCCAGCAGCTTAGTGATCTCGAGCTCGGGGGCCGACGTCCTGACTTTC.

There are many counts of this clonotype. The chain uses TRBV28 and TRBJ1-4, with D hard to call. Trimming left V 3 bases short and J 0 bases short, with 8 bases between. Germline assignment: CDR1 MDHEN and CDR2 SYDVKM. This CDR3 region has 15 residues. The CDR3 bases are TGTGCCAGCAGTTTCCCAACGGCAACTAATGAAAAACTGTTTTTT. It codes for CASSFPTATNEKLFF.

This clonotype has a handful of counts. One end of the junction is discordant with germline, which a read error may explain. The J gene is TRBJ2-2, the V gene TRBV7-3, with D perhaps matching TRBD1 (6 bases). CDR3 length: 16 residues. In germline, CDR1 is SGHTA, CDR2 FQGTGA. In DNA form, the CDR3 reads TGTGCCAGCAGCTTAGTAGGGGGAGATCTCACCGGGAAGCTGTTTTTT. This sequence encodes CASSLVGGDLTGKLFF.

This clonotype was picked up many times. One junction end does not reproduce the germline sequence, and a read error may be involved. The rearrangement links TRBV19 to TRBJ1-1; TRBD1 agrees at 7 bases. The CDR3 totals 16 residues. Looked up from germline, CDR1 is LNHDA and CDR2 is SQIVND (reference sequence). The CDR3 protein is CASSTTGLLMNTEAFF. The CDR3 DNA reads TGTGCCAGTAGTACGACAGGGCTCCTGATGAATACTGAAGCTTTCTTT.

The chain couples TRBV14 to TRBJ2-6; the match to TRBD1 covers 9 bases. The CDR3 has 17 amino acids. Trimming at V came to 1 base and at J to 4 bases, leaving 5 bases not matched to a gene. CDR1 is SGHDN, CDR2 FVKESK, per germline. For the CDR3, the DNA is TGTGCCAGCAGCCAAGTACAGGGGGCATCAGGGGCCAACGTCCTGACTTTC. It yields the protein CASSQVQGASGANVLTF.

This clonotype has a count of ten or more. The rearrangement joins TRBV5-6 to TRBJ1-2; D remains unclear. The V end lost 2 bases, the J end lost 4 bases, and 15 bases lay between the germline ends. The CDR3 extends over 15 amino acids. Germline V gene sequence: CDR1 SGHDT, CDR2 YYEEEE. The CDR3 DNA reads as TGTGCCAGCAGCTTCGGACGGCATCAACTCTATGGCTACACCTTC. This translates into CASSFGRHQLYGYTF. The full variable domain, its missing parts supplied by reference TRBV5-6 and TRBJ1-2, is DAGVTQSPTHLIKTRGQQVTLRCSPKSGHDTVSWYQQALGQGPQFIFQYYEEEERQRGNFPDRFSGHQFPNYSSELNVNALLLGDSALYLCASSFGRHQLYGYTFGSGTRLTVV.

This clonotype appeared many times. The chain employs TRBV5-1 and TRBJ1-2; tentatively, D is TRBD1 (5 bases). Trimming took off 0 bases at V and 7 bases at J, with 13 bases between the two ends. CDR3 length equals 14 residues. Germline assignment: CDR1 SGHRS and CDR2 YFSETQ. This chain's CDR3 is CASSLGQYEGGYTF. CDR3 in DNA: TGCGCCAGCAGCTTGGGACAGTACGAAGGTGGCTACACCTTC. Combining the CDR3 with reference TRBV5-1 and TRBJ1-2 gives the whole variable domain KAGVTQTPRYLIKTRGQQVTLSCSPISGHRSVSWYQQTPGQGLQFLFEYFSETQRNKGNFPGRFSGRQFSNSRSEMNVSTLELGDSALYLCASSLGQYEGGYTFGSGTRLTVV.